These T cell receptor beta chains were read from a single sample in a study of a mutant IDH1 vaccine in newly diagnosed glioma. The antigens of these receptors remain unknown. Produced via immunoSEQ multiplex PCR; TCRdb's table is partial and in-frame only. The sample lists approximately 58,000 clones; less than 90% were seen once. This specimen consisted of PBMCs, obtained from a glioma patient whose treatment included an IDH1 peptide vaccine. These receptors were obtained from a man younger than 45 with glioma. Both conserved end residues are part of each CDR3. The D gene is left open where the match is weak. Some rows have no size entry. The others give once, few or many, or a class for an expanded clone.

D	V	size	J	DNA	CDR3
TRBD1	TRBV29-1	once	TRBJ1-2	TGCAGCGTTGACCGCACGGGGGGACAGTCCTCTAACTATGGCTACACCTTC	CSVDRTGGQSSNYGYTF
.	TRBV4-1	few	TRBJ1-5	TGCGCCAGCAGCCAAGATTTTGTGGCAGTCCAAGAGCCCCAGCATTTT	CASSQDFVAVQEPQHF
TRBD1	TRBV7-9	.	TRBJ1-4	TGTGCCAGCAGCTTAGCCCTCGGAAGGACAGGGGGTGAAAAACTGTTTTTT	CASSLALGRTGGEKLFF
.	TRBV4-1	.	TRBJ1-1	TGCGCCAGCACGGGGGCAGGTTACGGGTCTGAAGCTTTCTTT	CASTGAGYGSEAFF
.	TRBV11-2	.	TRBJ2-7	TGTGCCAGCAGCTTAGAAATGACCTCCTACGAGCAGTACTTC	CASSLEMTSYEQYF
.	TRBV18	.	TRBJ1-5	TGTGCCAGCTCACCTGGCCGGAGTAGCAATCAGCCCCAGCATTTT	CASSPGRSSNQPQHF
TRBD1	TRBV6-1	.	TRBJ1-3	TGTGCCAGCAGTGTGGGACAGGAAAGCAACACCATATATTTT	CASSVGQESNTIYF
.	TRBV18	.	TRBJ2-1	TGTGCCAGCTCACCACCCACTAGATCCAATGAGCAGTTCTTC	CASSPPTRSNEQFF
.	TRBV2	.	TRBJ1-1	TGTGCCAGCAGGGCCACTACAGGGAGGACTGAAGCTTTCTTT	CASRATTGRTEAFF
TRBD2	TRBV19	.	TRBJ2-7	TGTGCCAGTAGTAGGAGTCGAGCGGGGGAAACCTACGAGCAGTACTTC	CASSRSRAGETYEQYF
TRBD1	TRBV10-2	.	TRBJ2-7	TGCGCCATCACCGGGACAGGTGGATTGGAGCAGTACTTC	CAITGTGGLEQYF
.	TRBV2	.	TRBJ2-2	TGTGCCAGCAATCCAAGAGCGGGGAACACCGGGGAGCTGTTTTTT	CASNPRAGNTGELFF
TRBD1	TRBV5-1	.	TRBJ1-1	TGCGCCAGCAGCTTTTCAGGGGGTGAAGCTTTCTTT	CASSFSGGEAFF
.	TRBV5-4	.	TRBJ2-1	TGTGCCAGCAGCCAGTCGGTGGGTCTAGGGGGTGAGCAGTTCTTC	CASSQSVGLGGEQFF
TRBD2	TRBV7-7	.	TRBJ2-1	TGTGCCAGCAGCTCTAGCGGCCTGGGGGGTGAGCAGTTCTTC	CASSSSGLGGEQFF
.	TRBV6-5	few	TRBJ1-1	TGTGCCAGCAGTCGGCAGGGAAACACTGAAGCTTTCTTT	CASSRQGNTEAFF